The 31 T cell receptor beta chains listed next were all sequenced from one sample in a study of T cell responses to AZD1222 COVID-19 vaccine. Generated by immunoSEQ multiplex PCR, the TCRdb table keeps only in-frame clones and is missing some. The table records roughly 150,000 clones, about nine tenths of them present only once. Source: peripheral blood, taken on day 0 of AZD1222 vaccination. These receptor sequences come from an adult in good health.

DNA of the CDR3: TGTGCCAGCAGCTCTATGAGGGGGCAGGCTGAAGCTTTCTTT. This encodes CASSSMRGQAEAFF. The chain carries TRBV7-8 and TRBJ1-1; 7 bases line up with TRBD1. Per the germline V gene, CDR1 is SGHVS and CDR2 is FQNEAQ. The CDR3 has 14 amino acids. With V trimmed by 4 bases and J by 6 bases, 8 bases remained unmatched.

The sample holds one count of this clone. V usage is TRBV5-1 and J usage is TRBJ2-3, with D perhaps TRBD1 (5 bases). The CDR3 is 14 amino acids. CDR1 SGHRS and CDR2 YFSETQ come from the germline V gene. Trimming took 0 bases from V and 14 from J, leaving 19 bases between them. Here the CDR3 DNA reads TGCGCCAGCAGCTTGGCCGAGGCGGCAGGGATTCCGTATTTT. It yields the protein CASSLAEAAGIPYF.

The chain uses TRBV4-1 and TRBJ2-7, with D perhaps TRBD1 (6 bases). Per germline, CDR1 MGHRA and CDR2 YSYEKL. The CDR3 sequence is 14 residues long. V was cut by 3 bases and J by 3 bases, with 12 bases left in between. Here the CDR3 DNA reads TGCGCCAGCAGCCAGGGGGACACGAACTACGAGCAGTACTTC. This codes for CASSQGDTNYEQYF.

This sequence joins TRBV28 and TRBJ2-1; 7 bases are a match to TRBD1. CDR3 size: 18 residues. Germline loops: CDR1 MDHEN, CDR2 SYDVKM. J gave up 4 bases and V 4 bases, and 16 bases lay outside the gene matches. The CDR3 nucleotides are TGTGCCAGCAGTTCCCCCTCCTCCGGGACAGATATATACAATGAGCAGTTCTTC. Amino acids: CASSSPSSGTDIYNEQFF.

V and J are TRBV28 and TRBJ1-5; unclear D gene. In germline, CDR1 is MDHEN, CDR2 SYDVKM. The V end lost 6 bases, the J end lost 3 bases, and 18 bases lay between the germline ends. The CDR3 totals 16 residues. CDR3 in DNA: TGTGCCAGCAGCCCTAACGGGCAGGCAGACAATCAGCCCCAGCATTTT. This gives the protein CASSPNGQADNQPQHF.

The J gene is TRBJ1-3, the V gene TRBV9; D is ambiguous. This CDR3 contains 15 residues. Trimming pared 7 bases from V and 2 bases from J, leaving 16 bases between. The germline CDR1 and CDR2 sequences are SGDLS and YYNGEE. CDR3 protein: CASGEQIVAGNTIYF. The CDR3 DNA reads TGTGCCAGCGGCGAACAGATTGTGGCTGGAAACACCATATATTTT.

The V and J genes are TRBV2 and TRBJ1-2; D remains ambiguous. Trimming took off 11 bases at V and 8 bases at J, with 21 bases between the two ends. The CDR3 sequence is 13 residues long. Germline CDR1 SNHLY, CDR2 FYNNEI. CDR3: CAVQGSASRGYTF. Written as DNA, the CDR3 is TGTGCCGTCCAAGGATCGGCCTCGAGGGGCTACACCTTC.

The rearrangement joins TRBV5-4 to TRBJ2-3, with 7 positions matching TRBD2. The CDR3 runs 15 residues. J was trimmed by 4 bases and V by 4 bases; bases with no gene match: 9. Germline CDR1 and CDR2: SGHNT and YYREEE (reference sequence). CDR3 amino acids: CASSDVEGGADTQYF. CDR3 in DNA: TGTGCCAGCAGCGACGTAGAGGGAGGGGCAGATACGCAGTATTTT.

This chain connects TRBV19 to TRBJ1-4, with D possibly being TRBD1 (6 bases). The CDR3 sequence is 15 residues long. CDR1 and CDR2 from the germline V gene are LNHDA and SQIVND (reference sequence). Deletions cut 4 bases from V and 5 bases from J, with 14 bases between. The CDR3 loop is CASSTVGQQNEKLFF. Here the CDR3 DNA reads TGTGCCAGTAGTACGGTGGGACAACAAAATGAAAAACTGTTTTTT.

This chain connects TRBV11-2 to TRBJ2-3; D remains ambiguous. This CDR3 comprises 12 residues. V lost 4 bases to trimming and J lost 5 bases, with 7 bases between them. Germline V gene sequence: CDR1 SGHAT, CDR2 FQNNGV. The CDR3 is CASSSRRDTQYF. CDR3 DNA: TGTGCCAGCAGCTCCCGTCGAGATACGCAGTATTTT.

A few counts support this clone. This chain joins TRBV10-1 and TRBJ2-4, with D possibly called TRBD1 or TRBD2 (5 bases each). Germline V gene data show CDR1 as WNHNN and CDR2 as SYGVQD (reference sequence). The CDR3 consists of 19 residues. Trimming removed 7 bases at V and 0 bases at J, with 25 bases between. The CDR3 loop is CASTKGPQCVLRAKNIQYF. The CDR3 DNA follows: TGCGCCAGCACCAAGGGACCCCAGTGCGTTTTGAGAGCCAAAAACATTCAGTACTTC.

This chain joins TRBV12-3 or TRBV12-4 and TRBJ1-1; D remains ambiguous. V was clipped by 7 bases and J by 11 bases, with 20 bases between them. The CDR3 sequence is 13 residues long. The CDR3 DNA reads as TGTGCCAGCAAACTGGACTTAACCTTGGGGGCTTTCTTT. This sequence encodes CASKLDLTLGAFF.

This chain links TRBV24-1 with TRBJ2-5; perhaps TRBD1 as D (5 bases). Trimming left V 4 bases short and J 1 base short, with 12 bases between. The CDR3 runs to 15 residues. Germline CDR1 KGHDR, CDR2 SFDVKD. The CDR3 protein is CATSEETEFQETQYF. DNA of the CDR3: TGTGCCACCAGTGAGGAGACAGAGTTCCAAGAGACCCAGTACTTC.

In DNA, the CDR3 is TGTGCCATCAGTGAGCGCAGGGGATTCGGCTATGGCTACACCTTC. It specifies CAISERRGFGYGYTF. V gene TRBV10-3 combines with J gene TRBJ1-2, with D maybe TRBD1 (6 bases). The CDR3 is 15 residues long. The germline gives CDR1 ENHRY, CDR2 SYGVKD. V lost 2 bases and J 4 bases, leaving 14 bases between the germline ends.

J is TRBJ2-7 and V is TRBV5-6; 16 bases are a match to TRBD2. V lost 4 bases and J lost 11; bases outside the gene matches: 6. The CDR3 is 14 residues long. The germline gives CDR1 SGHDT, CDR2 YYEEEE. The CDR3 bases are TGTGCCAGCAGCCTGGGACTAGCGGGAGGGGGGAAGTACTTC. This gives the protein CASSLGLAGGGKYF.

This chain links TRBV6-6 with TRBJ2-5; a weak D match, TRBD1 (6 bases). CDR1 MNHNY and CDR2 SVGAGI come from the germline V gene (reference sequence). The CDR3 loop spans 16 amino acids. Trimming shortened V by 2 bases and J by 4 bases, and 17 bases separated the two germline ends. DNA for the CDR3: TGTGCCAGCAGTTACCTACAGGGTAGGGGGATAGAGACCCAGTACTTC. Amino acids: CASSYLQGRGIETQYF.

CDR3 bases: TGCGCCAGCAGCCTAACGTCTGGGGCCAACGTCCTGACTTTC. Protein sequence: CASSLTSGANVLTF. The gene calls are TRBV4-3 and TRBJ2-6; D gene unclear. Germline CDR1 and CDR2: LGHNA and YSLEER. The CDR3 spans 14 residues. The V end was cut by 4 bases, the J end by 1 base, with 5 bases between.

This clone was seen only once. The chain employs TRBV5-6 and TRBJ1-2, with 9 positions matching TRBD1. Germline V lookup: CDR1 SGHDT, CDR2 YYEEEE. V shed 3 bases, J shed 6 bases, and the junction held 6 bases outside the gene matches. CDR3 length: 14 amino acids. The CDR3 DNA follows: TGTGCCAGCAGCTGGGGGACAGGGAGCCATGGCTACACCTTC. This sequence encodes CASSWGTGSHGYTF.

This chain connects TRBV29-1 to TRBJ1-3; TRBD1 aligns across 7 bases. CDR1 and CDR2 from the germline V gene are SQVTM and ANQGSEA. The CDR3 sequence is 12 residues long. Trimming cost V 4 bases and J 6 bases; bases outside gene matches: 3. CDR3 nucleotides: TGCAGCGTTGCCAGGGGGGAAAACACCATATATTTT. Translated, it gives CSVARGENTIYF.

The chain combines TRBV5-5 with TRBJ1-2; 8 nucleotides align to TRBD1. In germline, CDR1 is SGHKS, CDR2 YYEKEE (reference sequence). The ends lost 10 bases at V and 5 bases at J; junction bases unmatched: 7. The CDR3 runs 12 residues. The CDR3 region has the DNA TGTGCCGGCGGGACAGGCAGATATGGCTACACCTTC. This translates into CAGGTGRYGYTF.

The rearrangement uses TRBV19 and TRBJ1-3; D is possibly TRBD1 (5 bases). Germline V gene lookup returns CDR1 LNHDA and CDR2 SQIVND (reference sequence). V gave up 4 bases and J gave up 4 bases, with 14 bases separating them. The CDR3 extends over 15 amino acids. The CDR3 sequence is CASSTTRDGGNTIYF. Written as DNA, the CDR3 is TGTGCCAGTAGTACCACCCGGGACGGGGGAAACACCATATATTTT.

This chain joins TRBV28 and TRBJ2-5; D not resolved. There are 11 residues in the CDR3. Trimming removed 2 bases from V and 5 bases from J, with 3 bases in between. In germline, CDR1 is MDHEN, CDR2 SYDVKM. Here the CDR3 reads CASSLGETQYF. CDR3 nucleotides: TGTGCCAGCAGTTTAGGGGAGACCCAGTACTTC.

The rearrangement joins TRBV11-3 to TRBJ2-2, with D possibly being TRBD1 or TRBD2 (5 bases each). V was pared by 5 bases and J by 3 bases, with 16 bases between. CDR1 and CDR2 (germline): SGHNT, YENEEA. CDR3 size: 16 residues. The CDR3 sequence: CASSPGTLKDTGELFF. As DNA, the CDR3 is TGTGCCAGCAGCCCTGGGACCCTCAAGGACACCGGGGAGCTGTTTTTT.

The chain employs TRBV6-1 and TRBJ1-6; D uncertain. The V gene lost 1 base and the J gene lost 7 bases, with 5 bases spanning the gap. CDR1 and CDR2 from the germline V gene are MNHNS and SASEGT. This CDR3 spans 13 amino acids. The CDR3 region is CASSEVGNSPLHF. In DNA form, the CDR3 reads TGTGCCAGCAGTGAAGTCGGGAATTCACCCCTCCACTTT.

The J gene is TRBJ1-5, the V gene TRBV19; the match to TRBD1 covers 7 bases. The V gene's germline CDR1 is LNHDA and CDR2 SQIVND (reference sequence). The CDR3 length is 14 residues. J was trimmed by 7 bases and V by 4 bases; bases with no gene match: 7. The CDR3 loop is CASSTSTGRQPQHF. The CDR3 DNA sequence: TGTGCCAGTAGTACCTCGACAGGGAGGCAGCCCCAGCATTTT.

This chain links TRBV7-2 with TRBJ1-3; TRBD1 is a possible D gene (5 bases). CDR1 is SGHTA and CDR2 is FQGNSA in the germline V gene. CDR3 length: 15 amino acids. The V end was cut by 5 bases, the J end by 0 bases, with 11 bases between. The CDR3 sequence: CASSPGPSSGNTIYF. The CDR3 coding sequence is TGTGCCAGCAGCCCGGGGCCGAGCTCTGGAAACACCATATATTTT.

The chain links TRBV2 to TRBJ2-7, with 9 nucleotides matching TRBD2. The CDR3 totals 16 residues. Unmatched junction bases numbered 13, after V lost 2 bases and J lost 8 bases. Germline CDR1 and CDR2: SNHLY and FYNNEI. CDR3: CASSESEDGLAGKQYF. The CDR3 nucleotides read TGTGCCAGCAGTGAATCAGAGGACGGGCTAGCGGGAAAGCAGTACTTC.

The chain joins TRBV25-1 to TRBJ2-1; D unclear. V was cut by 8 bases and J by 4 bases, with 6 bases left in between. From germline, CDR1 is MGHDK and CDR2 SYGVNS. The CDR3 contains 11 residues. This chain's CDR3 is CASWIYNEQFF. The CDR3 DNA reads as TGTGCCAGCTGGATATACAATGAGCAGTTCTTC.

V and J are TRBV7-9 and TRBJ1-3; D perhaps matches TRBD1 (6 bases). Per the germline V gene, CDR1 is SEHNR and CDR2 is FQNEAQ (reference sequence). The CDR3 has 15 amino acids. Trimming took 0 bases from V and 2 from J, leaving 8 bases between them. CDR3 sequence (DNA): TGTGCCAGCAGCTTAGCGAGGGGGACTGGAAACACCATATATTTT. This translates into CASSLARGTGNTIYF.

CDR3 sequence reads: CASSESGGSGNTIYF. In nucleotides, the CDR3 is TGTGCCAGCAGTGAATCGGGGGGTTCGGGAAACACCATATATTTT. The chain employs TRBV25-1 and TRBJ1-3; a possible D gene is TRBD1 (5 bases). V was clipped by 1 base and J by 4 bases, with 11 bases between them. From germline, CDR1 is MGHDK and CDR2 SYGVNS. This CDR3 has 15 residues.

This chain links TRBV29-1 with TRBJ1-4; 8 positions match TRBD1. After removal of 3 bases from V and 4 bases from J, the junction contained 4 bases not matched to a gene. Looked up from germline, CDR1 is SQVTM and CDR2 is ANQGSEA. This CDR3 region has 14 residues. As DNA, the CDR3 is TGCAGCGTTGATGAGGACAGGGTTAATGAAAAACTGTTTTTT. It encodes CSVDEDRVNEKLFF.